The rows below give T cell receptor beta chains drawn from one sample of a study of STAT5B mutations in CD4+ large granular lymphocyte leukemia. Produced via immunoSEQ multiplex PCR; TCRdb's table is partial and in-frame only. This sample has about 32,000 clones; roughly 77% occur once, and the top ten carry approximately 0.49%. Sequencing was performed on CD4+ T cells from blood buffy coats. Every receptor here comes from a human donor in good health. CDR3s include the opening cysteine and the closing phenylalanine or tryptophan. Each record gives: V gene, J gene, CDR3 protein.

>TRBV5-6|TRBJ1-1
CASSSSGTANTEAFF
>TRBV5-3|TRBJ1-6
CARSPGTGGLYNSPLHF
>TRBV9|TRBJ1-3
CASSVLSGGGNVFGNTIYF
>TRBV6-1|TRBJ1-2
CASSRPEGATFGYTF
>TRBV6-1|TRBJ1-1
CASGQTLNTEAFF
>TRBV28|TRBJ1-6
CASMAENSPLHF
>TRBV10-2|TRBJ2-7
CASGGGYEQYF
>TRBV28|TRBJ1-2
CASGLDRGQVGYTF
>TRBV7-3|TRBJ1-1
CASSPFGGSGTNTEAFF
>TRBV14|TRBJ2-7
CASSQVAAQGAAEQYF
>TRBV10-3|TRBJ1-1
CAIRTGILNTEAFF
>TRBV11-2|TRBJ1-1
CASSLAPVENTEAFF
>TRBV6-6|TRBJ2-7
CASSYAGASRWEQYF
>TRBV10-3|TRBJ1-2
CAIRLTGVEYGYTF
>TRBV2|TRBJ2-2
CASRTGVSNTGGLFF
>TRBV20-1|TRBJ1-3
CSAPTGNTIYF
>TRBV18|TRBJ2-4
CASSPAGSNIQYF
>TRBV18|TRBJ1-4
CASSPVQGGNEKLFF
>TRBV28|TRBJ1-2
CASNSGGAYGYTF
>TRBV28|TRBJ1-2
CASSLRQGGRYGYTF
>TRBV30|TRBJ1-1
CAWSMTPGQGRVENTEAFF
>TRBV14|TRBJ1-4
CASSQSRDRGWNEKLFF
>TRBV19|TRBJ2-2
CASSMRGGLTGELFF
>TRBV19|TRBJ2-7
CASSIADRTSAYEQYF
>TRBV6-5|TRBJ1-1
CASSSYTEAFF
>TRBV9|TRBJ1-2
CASSEQKQGADYGYTF
>TRBV4-1|TRBJ2-1
CASSQEAERVAQSSYNEQFF
>TRBV5-4|TRBJ2-7
CASSSSYEQYF
>TRBV2|TRBJ1-3
CASSETASFYSGNTIYF
>TRBV18|TRBJ2-7
CASSQGLAGGHEQYF
>TRBV5-1|TRBJ2-3
CASSSSGGGTDTQYF
>TRBV6-7|TRBJ2-7
CATKDSYEQYF
>TRBV5-4|TRBJ2-3
CASSFRDRVTDTQYF
>TRBV9|TRBJ1-5
CASSVGIGNQPQHF
>TRBV21-1|TRBJ2-1
CASSKVSVRGTAKRGLYNEQFF
>TRBV19|TRBJ2-4
CASDLGGARRNIQYF
>TRBV5-4|TRBJ2-3
CASSPGLAGGQPDTQYF
>TRBV27|TRBJ2-3
CASSLWTAGGPGAQYF
>TRBV9|TRBJ2-7
CASSFRDRGLEQYF
>TRBV30|TRBJ1-4
CAWSGDGNEKLFF
>TRBV6-5|TRBJ1-6
CASSGGNNSPLHF
>TRBV5-5|TRBJ2-7
CASSQTAAGSYEQYF
>TRBV6-1|TRBJ2-5
CASSEVVGTGQETQYF
>TRBV7-9|TRBJ1-1
CASSFGQGNGEAFF
>TRBV6-1|TRBJ1-5
CASIESQGGQPQHF
>TRBV14|TRBJ2-7
CASSPHGGRGTLLNRGEQYF
>TRBV19|TRBJ1-2
CASSGGGELFNYGYTF
>TRBV29-1|TRBJ1-1
CSVSWGVTEAFF
>TRBV29-1|TRBJ2-2
CSVPSRTGELFF
>TRBV29-1|TRBJ2-3
CSGRAMSGGSDTQYF
>TRBV7-3|TRBJ2-1
CASSLTGGGAEQFF
>TRBV7-2|TRBJ1-5
CASSSIPGGAFSNQPQHF
>TRBV18|TRBJ2-7
CASSPGTGLSYEQYF